This T cell receptor beta chain was recovered during a study of T cell changes during pregnancy in multiple sclerosis. Libraries were prepared by immunoSEQ multiplex PCR; TCRdb keeps only in-frame clonotypes and omits some of them. The sample consists of around 92,000 clones, roughly 93% of them appearing once. The clonotype was recovered from a female donor with multiple sclerosis, enrolled in a pregnancy study. The material sequenced was peripheral blood, taken in the third trimester of pregnancy.

The CDR3 protein is CASSLWGGRPGDYGYTF. CDR3 bases: TGTGCCAGCAGTCTATGGGGAGGTAGGCCGGGGGACTATGGCTACACCTTC. The chain employs TRBV7-9 and TRBJ1-2; tentatively, D is TRBD1 (5 bases). The CDR3 sequence is 17 residues long. V was shortened by 6 bases and J by 3 bases, with 23 bases between the two germline ends. CDR1 and CDR2 from the germline V gene are SEHNR and FQNEAQ (reference sequence).